The 10 T cell receptor beta chains below were found in one sample sequenced in a study of cytomegalovirus exposure and HLA in healthy donors. Use of 60 Vbeta and 13 Jbeta primers characterized the PCR. Sequencing was performed with immunoSEQ multiplex PCR; in TCRdb, only in-frame clones are kept and a portion is missing. Listed are 100,000 to 150,000 clones; roughly 2.5% falls within the top ten. The sample taken for sequencing was PBMCs. The receptors stem from a man aged 25-40 years in good health and CMV-seronegative.

The V gene is TRBV7-9, the J gene TRBJ1-4; 7 bases are shared with TRBD1. The germline gives CDR1 SEHNR, CDR2 FQNEAQ (reference sequence). This CDR3 has 14 residues. The trim removed 4 bases at V and 7 bases at J, leaving 6 bases unmatched. For the CDR3, the DNA is TGTGCCAGCAGCTCCGCGGGACAGCCTGAAAAACTGTTTTTT. Residues: CASSSAGQPEKLFF. Using reference TRBV7-9 and TRBJ1-4 for the parts outside the CDR3, the full variable domain is DTGVSQNPRHKITKRGQNVTFRCDPISEHNRLYWYRQTLGQGPEFLTYFQNEAQLEKSRLLSDRFSAERPKGSFSTLEIQRTEQGDSAMYLCASSSAGQPEKLFFGSGTQLSVL.

In the case of this clone: Different DNA sequences within this sample yield the same CDR3. This chain uses TRBV29-1 with TRBJ1-1; a weak D match, TRBD1 (5 bases). V was pared by 7 bases and J by 5 bases, with 26 bases between. The V gene's germline CDR1 is SQVTM and CDR2 ANQGSEA. The CDR3 runs to 16 residues. CDR3 coding DNA: TGCAGCGCGGGGGGATGGGGTCTCGGGGGGGGAACTGAAGCTTTCTTT. Its protein is CSAGGWGLGGGTEAFF.

V gene TRBV27 combines with J gene TRBJ2-3; D possibly corresponds to TRBD2 (5 bases). Germline V gives CDR1 MNHEY, CDR2 SMNVEV (reference sequence). This CDR3 has 16 residues. Deletions cut 1 base from V and 6 bases from J, with 17 bases between. The CDR3 here is CASSLFLGQQRDTQYF. The CDR3 DNA sequence: TGTGCCAGCAGTTTATTCTTGGGCCAGCAGCGGGATACGCAGTATTTT.

As DNA, the CDR3 is TGTGCCAGCAGTTTGACAGAGATCTATGGCTACACCTTC. Translation: CASSLTEIYGYTF. V and J are TRBV28 and TRBJ1-2; D may be TRBD1 (5 bases). The germline gives CDR1 MDHEN, CDR2 SYDVKM. The CDR3 length is 13 residues. V lost 3 bases and J 4 bases, leaving 9 bases between the germline ends.

This chain connects TRBV5-6 to TRBJ2-7; D might be TRBD2 (6 bases). The germline V and J ends were trimmed by 4 bases and 6 bases, with 23 bases remaining between them. The CDR3 covers 16 residues. Germline values: CDR1 SGHDT, CDR2 YYEEEE. CDR3 nucleotide sequence: TGTGCCAGCAGCCCACGAGGAGCGGGCCGCAACTCCGAGCAGTACTTC. Translation gives CASSPRGAGRNSEQYF.

V usage is TRBV5-1 and J usage is TRBJ1-6; D not resolved. Per the germline V gene, CDR1 is SGHRS and CDR2 is YFSETQ. CDR3 length equals 13 residues. The V end lost 0 bases, the J end lost 8 bases, and 6 bases lay between the germline ends. The CDR3 is CASSLAGYSPLHF. The CDR3 nucleotides read TGCGCCAGCAGCTTGGCGGGGTATTCACCCCTCCACTTT.

The V and J genes are TRBV6-5 and TRBJ1-2; perhaps TRBD1 as D (6 bases). This CDR3 has 14 amino acids. CDR1 is MNHEY and CDR2 is SVGAGI in the germline V gene. Trimming pared 0 bases from V and 8 bases from J, leaving 13 bases between. CDR3 sequence: CASSYSNPGEGYTF. Here the CDR3 DNA reads TGTGCCAGCAGTTACTCGAACCCAGGGGAGGGCTACACCTTC.

The chain carries TRBV2 and TRBJ1-4; tentatively, D is TRBD1 (6 bases). This CDR3 comprises 15 residues. Germline assignment: CDR1 SNHLY and CDR2 FYNNEI. Deletions cut 4 bases from V and 5 bases from J, with 14 bases between. CDR3 amino acids: CASSVYRAPNEKLFF. Here the CDR3 DNA reads TGTGCCAGCAGTGTTTACAGGGCCCCGAATGAAAAACTGTTTTTT.

This chain connects TRBV21-1 to TRBJ1-2. TRBV21-1 constitutes a pseudogene. The CDR3 contains 14 residues. CDR3 coding DNA: TGTGCCAGCAGCCCGGAACCGGGGAACTATGGCTACACCTTC. This gives the protein CASSPEPGNYGYTF.

The rearrangement joins TRBV30 to TRBJ1-5, with D maybe TRBD1 (5 bases). V lost 5 bases to trimming and J lost 6 bases, with 5 bases between them. The CDR3 consists of 10 residues. Germline values: CDR1 GTSNPN, CDR2 SVGIG (reference sequence). The CDR3 coding sequence is TGTGCCTGGCAGGGTCAGCCCCAGCATTTT. Translating gives CAWQGQPQHF.